Listed below are T cell receptor beta chains from one sample, sequenced in a study of blood T cells in healthy people across ages. TCRdb recomputed calls from the 5' RACE reads with MiXCR, one row per CDR3 protein. The sample lists roughly 2 million distinct CDR3 sequences, about 50% occurring once. The specimen was blood. The receptor source for this set is a woman in her 40s in good health. CDR3s include the opening cysteine and the closing phenylalanine or tryptophan. D genes are given only for firm matches. Rows give clone size only sometimes, using once, few, many, or a class for an expanded clone.

J	V	size	D	length	CDR3	DNA
TRBJ2-5	TRBV10-1	few	.	15	CASSESTISQETQYF	TGCGCCAGCAGTGAGTCGACCATATCCCAAGAGACCCAGTACTTC
TRBJ2-7	TRBV27	.	.	16	CASSPEGLLISYEQYF	TGTGCCAGCAGCCCTGAGGGGCTCCTGATCTCCTACGAGCAGTACTTC
TRBJ1-5	TRBV7-2	few	TRBD1	16	CASSRQGRHSNQPQHF	TGTGCCAGCAGCCGACAGGGACGGCATAGCAATCAGCCCCAGCATTTT
TRBJ1-4	TRBV12-3/TRBV12-4	.	TRBD1	15	CASSFTGAEGGKLFF	TGTGCCAGCAGTTTCACAGGGGCGGAAGGTGGAAAACTGTTTTTT
TRBJ2-7	TRBV5-1	many	.	14	CASSLVVSPYEQYF	TGCGCCAGCAGCTTGGTAGTCAGTCCCTACGAGCAGTACTTC
TRBJ1-2	TRBV6-2/TRBV6-3	.	TRBD1	16	CASSPRQGLIIYGYTF	TGTGCCAGCAGTCCGCGACAGGGCCTTATTATCTATGGCTACACCTTC
TRBJ2-5	TRBV4-2	.	TRBD2	16	CASSPSSMGTTETQYF	TGTGCCAGCAGCCCCTCCTCTATGGGGACTACGGAGACCCAGTACTTC
TRBJ2-1	TRBV12-3/TRBV12-4	once	.	13	CASSDGYVDEQFF	TGTGCCAGCTCAGACGGGTATGTCGATGAGCAGTTCTTC
TRBJ2-5	TRBV11-2	.	.	12	CASSLIWGTQYF	TGTGCCAGCAGCCTAATCTGGGGGACCCAGTACTTC
TRBJ2-1	TRBV11-1	.	.	15	CASSFEGYGYNEQFF	TGTGCCAGCAGCTTCGAAGGCTATGGGTACAATGAGCAGTTCTTC
TRBJ2-1	TRBV11-2	.	TRBD2	12	CASSIAGNGQFF	TGTGCCAGCAGCATAGCGGGGAATGGGCAGTTCTTC
TRBJ1-1	TRBV18	.	.	14	CASSPNGVGTEAFF	TGTGCCAGCTCACCTAATGGGGTGGGCACTGAAGCTTTCTTT
TRBJ2-7	TRBV28	.	.	13	CASRVGTAYEQYF	TGTGCCAGCAGGGTCGGTACAGCCTACGAGCAGTACTTC
TRBJ1-5	TRBV12-3/TRBV12-4	.	TRBD1	14	CAGRGTGGIQPQHF	TGTGCCGGCAGAGGGACAGGGGGTATCCAGCCCCAGCATTTT
TRBJ1-2	TRBV6-2/TRBV6-3	.	TRBD1	15	CASSSSGQGFVGYTF	TGTGCCAGCAGTTCATCGGGACAGGGATTTGTGGGCTACACCTTC
TRBJ1-5	TRBV6-2/TRBV6-3	.	TRBD1	14	CASRTDRVLQPQHF	TGTGCCAGCAGGACGGACAGGGTCCTTCAGCCCCAGCATTTT
TRBJ2-3	TRBV7-2	few	.	14	CASRRTGQTDTQYF	TGTGCCAGCAGGCGTACTGGACAAACAGATACGCAGTATTTT
TRBJ2-3	TRBV4-1	.	.	18	CASSQERSGRLSTDTQYF	TGCGCCAGCAGCCAAGAAAGGAGTGGACGGCTTAGCACAGATACGCAGTATTTT
TRBJ2-5	TRBV12-3/TRBV12-4	.	.	13	CASSLGLYSSQYF	TGTGCCAGCAGTTTAGGTCTCTATTCCTCGCAGTACTTC
TRBJ1-4	TRBV6-5	few	TRBD1	14	CASSYGTGSEKLFF	TGTGCCAGCAGTTACGGGACAGGGTCTGAAAAACTGTTTTTT
TRBJ1-2	TRBV3-1	.	TRBD1	15	CASRGQGKPNYGYTF	TGTGCCAGCAGGGGACAGGGGAAACCTAACTATGGCTACACCTTC
TRBJ1-1	TRBV4-2	.	.	14	CASSQGVGNTEAFF	TGTGCCAGCAGCCAAGGGGTAGGGAACACTGAAGCTTTCTTT
TRBJ2-3	TRBV6-5	few	.	15	CASSYRASNTDTQYF	TGTGCCAGCAGTTACAGAGCTAGCAACACAGATACGCAGTATTTT
TRBJ1-1	TRBV29-1	few	.	13	CSGCLGVATEAFF	TGCAGCGGTTGTCTGGGGGTGGCCACTGAAGCTTTCTTT
TRBJ2-5	TRBV7-2	.	TRBD1	14	CANSTQGFAETQYF	TGTGCCAACAGTACACAGGGGTTCGCGGAGACCCAGTACTTC
TRBJ1-2	TRBV2	.	TRBD1	15	CASSARKMGQYGYTF	TGTGCCAGCAGTGCAAGAAAGATGGGACAGTATGGCTACACCTTC